A selection of T cell receptor beta chains follows, all from one sample in a study of T cell repertoires in cytomegalovirus infection. In TCRdb, the reads were re-called with MiXCR into one record per CDR3 protein. This table has a few hundred thousand distinct CDR3 sequences, roughly 20% appearing once. Sequences were obtained from CD8+ T cells from PBMCs. The receptors come from a human donor in good health (CMV status not recorded). Some clones in this sample may be carry-over from other donors' samples. Both conserved end residues are part of each CDR3. D genes are given only for firm matches. The listing skips clone size in some rows; elsewhere it reads once, few, many or a size class.

j_call v_call d_call clone_size cdr3_nt cdr3_aa
TRBJ2-3 TRBV20-1 NA NA TGCAGTGCTAGAGATCCGGGGGTCACCACAGATACGCAGTATTTT CSARDPGVTTDTQYF
TRBJ2-1 TRBV12-3/TRBV12-4 TRBD2 NA TGTGCCAGCACCACCCCACGGGGGGGCGGTCCCGTCTCCTACAATGAGCAGTTCTTC CASTTPRGGGPVSYNEQFF
TRBJ2-1 TRBV7-9 TRBD1 NA TGTGCCAGCAGCTTAGTAGGGACAGGTAACAATGAGCAGTTCTTC CASSLVGTGNNEQFF
TRBJ1-1 TRBV9 NA NA TGTGCCAGCAGCCCCGGGCTACGGGACACTGAAGCTTTCTTT CASSPGLRDTEAFF
TRBJ2-1 TRBV14 NA many TGTGCCAGCAGCACTCCTCGGCAGGGGCATTACAATGAGCAGTTCTTC CASSTPRQGHYNEQFF
TRBJ2-1 TRBV4-1 NA few TGCGCCAGCAGCCAAGACTACACGCGGTACAATGAGCAGTTCTTC CASSQDYTRYNEQFF
TRBJ1-1 TRBV6-2/TRBV6-3 NA few TGTGCCAGCAGTTACGGAGGGTTCATGGGGACTGAAGCTTTCTTT CASSYGGFMGTEAFF
TRBJ2-1 TRBV2 TRBD2 NA TGTGCCAGCAAGGCAGCGGGGGTCTACAATGAGCAGTTCTTC CASKAAGVYNEQFF
TRBJ2-1 TRBV20-1 TRBD2 NA TGCAGTGCTTACGACTCGGGACTAGCGGGGCTCTCCTACAATGAGCAGTTCTTC CSAYDSGLAGLSYNEQFF
TRBJ2-7 TRBV7-2 NA many TGTGCCAGCAGCTTGGGCGGCATCTACGAGCAGTACTTC CASSLGGIYEQYF
TRBJ2-3 TRBV7-9 NA few TGTGCCAGCAGCTTAGCGATGAAGGCTACAGATACGCAGTATTTT CASSLAMKATDTQYF
TRBJ2-2 TRBV7-8 NA NA TGTGCCAGCAGCTTAGACGCCCGAAACACCGGGGAGCTGTTTTTT CASSLDARNTGELFF
TRBJ2-5 TRBV27 NA few TGTGCCAGCAGTTTTAACAGGCCGGGGGCCCAAGAGACCCAGTACTTC CASSFNRPGAQETQYF